These T cell receptor beta chains were read from a single sample in a study of blood T cell repertoires in COVID-19. Here immunoSEQ multiplex PCR was the method, and the copy in TCRdb shows in-frame clones only, minus some. The table lists some 110,000 clones, approximately 85% of them singletons, with about 5% in the top ten. Sequencing input: peripheral blood. Source of these receptors: a man between 60 and 75 years old with acute or convalescent COVID-19. CDR3s include the opening cysteine and the closing phenylalanine or tryptophan. D genes are given only for firm matches. Some rows have no size entry. The others give once, few or many, or a class for an expanded clone.

J | V | size | D | DNA | CDR3
TRBJ2-5 | TRBV7-9 | - | - | TGTGCCAGCAGCCCGGACAGGTATAGCGGGACCCAGTACTTC | CASSPDRYSGTQYF
TRBJ2-5 | TRBV7-9 | - | - | TGTGCCAGCAGCGCGGGCTACCAAGAGACCCAGTACTTC | CASSAGYQETQYF
TRBJ2-5 | TRBV11-3 | - | TRBD2 | TGTGCCAGCAGCTCGGGCGGGAGAGAGGAGACCCAGTACTTC | CASSSGGREETQYF
TRBJ2-1 | TRBV21-1 | - | - | TGTGCCGCAAAACCCAGCGGCAATGAGCAGTTCTTC | CAAKPSGNEQFF
TRBJ1-4 | TRBV25-1 | once | TRBD1 | TGTGCCAGCAGTGAACCCAGGACAGGGGCAAATGAAAAACTGTTTTTT | CASSEPRTGANEKLFF
TRBJ1-5 | TRBV11-2 | - | TRBD1 | TGTGCCAGCAGCCTCGGGACAGGGGGCAATCAGCCCCAGCATTTT | CASSLGTGGNQPQHF
TRBJ1-3 | TRBV19 | - | - | TGTGCCAGTTCCTTTGAGGGGGTTACCATATATTTT | CASSFEGVTIYF
TRBJ2-7 | TRBV9 | once | - | TGTGCCAGCAGCGTAGGGGGCAGTCGGGAGCAGTACTTC | CASSVGGSREQYF
TRBJ1-3 | TRBV18 | - | TRBD1 | TGTGCCAGCTCATCACAGGGGGCTGGTGGAAACACCATATATTTT | CASSSQGAGGNTIYF
TRBJ2-1 | TRBV5-8 | - | TRBD1 | TGTGCCAGCAGCCTGACAGGGAAAGTGCAGTTCTTC | CASSLTGKVQFF
TRBJ1-1 | TRBV3-1/TRBV3-2 | - | TRBD1 | TGTGCCAGCAGCCTTGCAGGGGGCGTTGAAGCTTTCTTT | CASSLAGGVEAFF
TRBJ1-1 | TRBV19 | - | - | TGTGCCAGTAGTATAGCCCCGGGACATTGGGAGTCTGAAGCTTTCTTT | CASSIAPGHWESEAFF
TRBJ2-5 | TRBV24-1 | - | - | TGTGCCACCAGCATAGCGGACAAAGAGACCCAGTACTTC | CATSIADKETQYF
TRBJ1-1 | TRBV7-9 | - | TRBD1 | TGTGCCAGCAGCCCTACCTCTCCGGGACAGGGAGCTGGAGAAGCTTTCTTT | CASSPTSPGQGAGEAFF
TRBJ2-2 | TRBV11-3 | - | - | TGTGCCAGCAGTGCTGGACTGGGCCGCGAGAACACCGGGGAGCTGTTTTTT | CASSAGLGRENTGELFF
TRBJ2-7 | TRBV3-1/TRBV3-2 | - | - | TGTGCCAGCAGCAATTCTTTATCCTACGAGCAGTACTTC | CASSNSLSYEQYF
TRBJ2-1 | TRBV30 | - | - | TGTGCCTGGAGCCCTGTGGGCCTTAATGAGCAGTTCTTC | CAWSPVGLNEQFF
TRBJ1-1 | TRBV10-1 | - | - | TGCGCCAGCAGTGGGGACTCCACTGAAGCTTTCTTT | CASSGDSTEAFF
TRBJ1-2 | TRBV6-4 | - | TRBD1 | TGTGCCAGCAGCCAAACAGGGGGCAGACTCTCCTCGGATTATGGCTACACCTTC | CASSQTGGRLSSDYGYTF
TRBJ2-1 | TRBV7-3 | - | - | TGTGCCAGCAGCTACAACCCAGACAATGAGCAGTTCTTC | CASSYNPDNEQFF
TRBJ2-5 | TRBV3-1/TRBV3-2 | once | TRBD2 | TGTGCCAGCAGCCAATATAGCGGGGGCTACCAAGAGACCCAGTACTTC | CASSQYSGGYQETQYF
TRBJ2-5 | TRBV18 | once | TRBD2 | TGTGCCAGCAAGCGGGGGAATCAGGAGGAGACCCAGTACTTC | CASKRGNQEETQYF
TRBJ2-3 | TRBV7-9 | - | - | TGTGCCAGCAGCTTAGGATTGGGGCAGGCAGATACGCAGTATTTT | CASSLGLGQADTQYF
TRBJ1-5 | TRBV6-5 | - | TRBD1 | TGTGCCACCCTTTTCAGGGACAGTAATCAGCCCCAGCATTTT | CATLFRDSNQPQHF
TRBJ2-5 | TRBV15 | - | TRBD2 | TGTGCCACCAGCAGAGTCGGGGGGGCGGGTGAGACCCAGTACTTC | CATSRVGGAGETQYF
TRBJ1-5 | TRBV6-5 | - | - | TGTGCCAGCAGATCCCCAGGGGTAAGCAATCAGCCCCAGCATTTT | CASRSPGVSNQPQHF
TRBJ2-7 | TRBV11-2 | - | - | TGTGCCAGCAGCTTCGCGCCCTACGAGCAGTACTTC | CASSFAPYEQYF
TRBJ2-7 | TRBV19 | once | - | TGTGCCAGTAGTCTTAGTTCGGGAGCAGGCGAGCAGTACTTC | CASSLSSGAGEQYF
TRBJ2-5 | TRBV5-1 | - | TRBD2 | TGCGCCAGCAGCTTCGGGGGGGACCAAGAGACCCAGTACTTC | CASSFGGDQETQYF
TRBJ2-1 | TRBV19 | - | TRBD2 | TGTGCCAGTAGTAAAGGGACTAGCGGGAGATATGAGCAGTTCTTC | CASSKGTSGRYEQFF
TRBJ1-1 | TRBV7-6 | - | - | TGTGCCAGCAGCGAGTCCGGGGACACTGAAGCTTTCTTT | CASSESGDTEAFF
TRBJ1-6 | TRBV11-3 | - | TRBD1 | TGTGCCAGCAGCCTAGCCGGGACAGGGCTTTCACCCCTCCACTTT | CASSLAGTGLSPLHF
TRBJ2-3 | TRBV7-3 | - | - | TGTGCCAGCAGCCTACAACGGGGTCTGGCAGATACGCAGTATTTT | CASSLQRGLADTQYF
TRBJ2-5 | TRBV11-3 | - | - | TGTGCCAGCAGCTTGGCTGATCAAGAGACCCAGTACTTC | CASSLADQETQYF
TRBJ1-2 | TRBV3-1/TRBV3-2 | - | - | TGTGCCAGCAGCCAAGTACAGGGCTATGGCTACACCTTC | CASSQVQGYGYTF
TRBJ1-1 | TRBV12-3/TRBV12-4 | - | - | TGTGCCAGCAGTTCCATAGAGAACACTGAAGCTTTCTTT | CASSSIENTEAFF
TRBJ1-5 | TRBV20-1 | - | TRBD1 | TGCAGTGCTAGTCGGGGGACAGGAAATCAGCCCCAGCATTTT | CSASRGTGNQPQHF
TRBJ1-6 | TRBV7-9 | - | TRBD1 | TGTGCCACCGAGGACAGGGAACAGTCACCCCTCCACTTT | CATEDREQSPLHF
TRBJ1-3 | TRBV4-2 | few | - | TGTGCCAGCAGCCAAGATCTGGGGCGGTACTCTGGAAACACCATATATTTT | CASSQDLGRYSGNTIYF
TRBJ2-6 | TRBV19 | - | - | TGTGCCAGTACCGAAGGGGCGACTTCCAAATCTGGGGCCAACGTCCTGACTTTC | CASTEGATSKSGANVLTF
TRBJ1-6 | TRBV3-1/TRBV3-2 | - | - | TGTGCCAGCAGCCCATTAGGGGGACCCCTCCACTTT | CASSPLGGPLHF
TRBJ1-2 | TRBV6-2/TRBV6-3 | few | - | TGTGCCAGCAGTTACCAGATCAATGGCTACACCTTC | CASSYQINGYTF
TRBJ1-2 | TRBV3-1/TRBV3-2 | - | TRBD1 | TGTGCCAGCAGCCAGAGGACAGGGGGCGACGGTGGCTACACCTTC | CASSQRTGGDGGYTF
TRBJ2-2 | TRBV11-3 | - | - | TGTGCCAGCAGCTCGACCGGGGAGCTGTTTTTT | CASSSTGELFF
TRBJ2-3 | TRBV6-4 | - | - | TGTGCCAGCAGTGAGAATGTGGGGGGGCGTGATACGCAGTATTTT | CASSENVGGRDTQYF
TRBJ2-2 | TRBV30 | once | - | TGTGCCTGGAGTTACAGGGAAGGCGGGGAGCTGTTTTTT | CAWSYREGGELFF
TRBJ1-1 | TRBV18 | - | TRBD1 | TGTGCCAGCTCGCCGGGACAGGAGACTGAAGCTTTCTTT | CASSPGQETEAFF
TRBJ1-5 | TRBV12-3/TRBV12-4 | - | - | TGTGCCAGCAGTTTAGCCAGGGCTCAGCCCCAGCATTTT | CASSLARAQPQHF
TRBJ1-2 | TRBV11-3 | - | - | TGTGCCAGCAGCTTCCGGATCGTGGACAGATATGGCTACACCTTC | CASSFRIVDRYGYTF
TRBJ1-2 | TRBV5-4 | - | - | TGTGCCAGCAGCTTGGGACAAAGGACAACTAACTATGGCTACACCTTC | CASSLGQRTTNYGYTF
TRBJ2-7 | TRBV5-4 | - | - | TGTGCCAGCACTTCTGATAGCTCTAGGTCCTACGAGCAGTACTTC | CASTSDSSRSYEQYF
TRBJ2-3 | TRBV7-6 | - | TRBD2 | TGTGCCAGCAGCTCCGGGACTAGCGGGAGGGCCCTCGGAGATACGCAGTATTTT | CASSSGTSGRALGDTQYF
TRBJ2-7 | TRBV19 | - | - | TGTGCCAGTAGTCCGGGAAGAGGATACGAGCAGTACTTC | CASSPGRGYEQYF
TRBJ1-1 | TRBV19 | - | - | TGTGCCAGTGATACAGGGTACGGCACTGAAGCTTTCTTT | CASDTGYGTEAFF
TRBJ2-2 | TRBV4-1 | - | - | TGCGCCAGCAGCGCCCGGACAGCGAACACCGGGGAGCTGTTTTTT | CASSARTANTGELFF
TRBJ2-1 | TRBV14 | - | TRBD2 | TGTGCCAGCAGCCAAGTAGGGAGGGCCCCCTACAATGAGCAGTTCTTC | CASSQVGRAPYNEQFF
TRBJ1-1 | TRBV6-6 | few | - | TGTGCCAGCAGTAGTTGGGGGGCTGAAGCTTTCTTT | CASSSWGAEAFF
TRBJ1-1 | TRBV18 | - | - | TGTGCCAGCTCACCACAGCAGAACACTGAAGCTTTCTTT | CASSPQQNTEAFF
TRBJ2-1 | TRBV18 | - | TRBD2 | TGTGCCAGCTCACCCCCCCCGGGACTAGCTTACAATGAGCAGTTCTTC | CASSPPPGLAYNEQFF
TRBJ1-1 | TRBV3-1/TRBV3-2 | few | TRBD1 | TGTGCCAGCAGCCATCAAAGGACAGGATTTTTCACTGAAGCTTTCTTT | CASSHQRTGFFTEAFF